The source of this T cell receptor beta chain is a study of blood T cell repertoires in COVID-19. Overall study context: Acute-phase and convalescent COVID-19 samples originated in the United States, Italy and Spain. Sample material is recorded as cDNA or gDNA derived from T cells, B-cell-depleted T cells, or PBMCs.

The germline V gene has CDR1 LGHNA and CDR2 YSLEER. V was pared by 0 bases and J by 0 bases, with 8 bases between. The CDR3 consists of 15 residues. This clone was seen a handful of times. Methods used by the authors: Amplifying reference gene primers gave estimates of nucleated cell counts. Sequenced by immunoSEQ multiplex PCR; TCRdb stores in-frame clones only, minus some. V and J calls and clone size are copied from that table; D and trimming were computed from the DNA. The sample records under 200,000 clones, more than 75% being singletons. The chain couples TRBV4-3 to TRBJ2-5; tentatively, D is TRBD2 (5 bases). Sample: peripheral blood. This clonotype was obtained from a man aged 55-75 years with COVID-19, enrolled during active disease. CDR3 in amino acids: CASSQEVAYQETQYF. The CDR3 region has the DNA TGCGCCAGCAGCCAAGAGGTAGCGTACCAAGAGACCCAGTACTTC.